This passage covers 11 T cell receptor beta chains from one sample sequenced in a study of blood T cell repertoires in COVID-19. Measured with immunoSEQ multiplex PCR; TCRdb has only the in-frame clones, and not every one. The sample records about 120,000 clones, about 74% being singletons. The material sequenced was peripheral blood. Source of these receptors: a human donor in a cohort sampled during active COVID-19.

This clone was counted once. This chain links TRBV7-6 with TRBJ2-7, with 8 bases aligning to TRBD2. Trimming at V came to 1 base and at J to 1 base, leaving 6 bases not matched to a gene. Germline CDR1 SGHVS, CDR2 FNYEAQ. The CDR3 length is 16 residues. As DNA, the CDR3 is TGTGCCAGCAGCTTAGAAGCTAGCGGGCCTTCCTACGAGCAGTACTTC. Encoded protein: CASSLEASGPSYEQYF.

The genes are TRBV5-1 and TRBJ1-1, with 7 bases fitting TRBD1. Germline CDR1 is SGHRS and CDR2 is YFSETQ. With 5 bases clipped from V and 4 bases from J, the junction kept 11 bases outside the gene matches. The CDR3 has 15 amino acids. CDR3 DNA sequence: TGCGCCAGCAGTTCTCGACAGGGATTAATCACTGAAGCTTTCTTT. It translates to CASSSRQGLITEAFF.

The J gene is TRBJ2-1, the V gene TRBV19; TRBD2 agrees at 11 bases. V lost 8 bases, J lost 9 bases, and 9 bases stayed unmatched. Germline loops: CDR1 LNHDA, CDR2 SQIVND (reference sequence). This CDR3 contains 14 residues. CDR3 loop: CASLAGGPVGEQFF. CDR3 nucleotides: TGTGCCAGTTTAGCGGGGGGGCCTGTCGGTGAGCAGTTCTTC.

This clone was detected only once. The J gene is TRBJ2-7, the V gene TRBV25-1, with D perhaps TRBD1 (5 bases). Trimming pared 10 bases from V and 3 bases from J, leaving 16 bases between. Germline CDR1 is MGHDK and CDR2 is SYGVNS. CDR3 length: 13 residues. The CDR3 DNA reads TGTGCCATTCAGGGTTTGAGCAGCTACGAGCAGTACTTC. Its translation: CAIQGLSSYEQYF.

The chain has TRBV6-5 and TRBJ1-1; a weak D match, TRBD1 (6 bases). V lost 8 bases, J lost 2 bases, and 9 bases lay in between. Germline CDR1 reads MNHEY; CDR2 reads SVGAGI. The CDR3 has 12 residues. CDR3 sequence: CASGGINTEAFF. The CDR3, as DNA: TGTGCCAGCGGGGGCATTAACACTGAAGCTTTCTTT.

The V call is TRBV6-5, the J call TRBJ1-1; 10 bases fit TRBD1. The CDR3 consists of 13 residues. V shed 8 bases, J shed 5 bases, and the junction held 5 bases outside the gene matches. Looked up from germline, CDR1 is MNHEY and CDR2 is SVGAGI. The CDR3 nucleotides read TGTGCCAGCGGGAGGACAGGGGGTACTGAAGCTTTCTTT. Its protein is CASGRTGGTEAFF.

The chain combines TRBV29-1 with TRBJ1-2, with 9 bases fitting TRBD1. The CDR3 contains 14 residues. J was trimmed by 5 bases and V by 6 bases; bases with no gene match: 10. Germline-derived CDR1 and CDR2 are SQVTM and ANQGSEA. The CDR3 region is CSVDKGTGPYGYTF. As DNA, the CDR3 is TGCAGCGTGGATAAAGGGACAGGGCCTTATGGCTACACCTTC.

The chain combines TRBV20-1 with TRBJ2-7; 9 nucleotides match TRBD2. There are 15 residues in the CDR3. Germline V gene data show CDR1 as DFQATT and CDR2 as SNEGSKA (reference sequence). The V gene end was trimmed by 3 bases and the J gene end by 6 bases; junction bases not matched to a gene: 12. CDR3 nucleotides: TGCAGTGCTAGTAGCGGGGGCGCTTACCGGGGCGAGCAGTACTTC. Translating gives CSASSGGAYRGEQYF.

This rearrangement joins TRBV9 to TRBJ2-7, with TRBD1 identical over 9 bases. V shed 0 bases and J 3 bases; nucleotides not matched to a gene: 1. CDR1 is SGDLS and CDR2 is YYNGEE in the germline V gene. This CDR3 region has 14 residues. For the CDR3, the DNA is TGTGCCAGCAGCGTAGCGGGACAGGGCTACGAGCAGTACTTC. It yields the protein CASSVAGQGYEQYF.

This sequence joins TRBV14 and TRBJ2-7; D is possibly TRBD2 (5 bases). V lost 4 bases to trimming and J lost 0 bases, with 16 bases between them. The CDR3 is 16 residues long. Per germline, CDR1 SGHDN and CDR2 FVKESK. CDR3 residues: CASSLRWTSYSYEQYF. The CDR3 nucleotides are TGTGCCAGCAGCCTCCGGTGGACTTCTTACTCCTACGAGCAGTACTTC.

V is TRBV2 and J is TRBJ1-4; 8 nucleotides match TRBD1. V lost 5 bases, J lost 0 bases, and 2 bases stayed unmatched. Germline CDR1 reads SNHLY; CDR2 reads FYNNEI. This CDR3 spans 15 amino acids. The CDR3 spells CASSWDRTTNEKLFF. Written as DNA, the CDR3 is TGTGCCAGCAGTTGGGACAGGACAACTAATGAAAAACTGTTTTTT. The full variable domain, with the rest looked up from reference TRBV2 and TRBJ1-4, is EPEVTQTPSHQVTQMGQEVILRCVPISNHLYFYWYRQILGQKVEFLVSFYNNEISEKSEIFDDQFSVERPDGSNFTLKIRSTKLEDSAMYFCASSWDRTTNEKLFFGSGTQLSVL.